The 21 T cell receptor beta chains listed next were all sequenced from one sample in a study of blood T cell repertoires in COVID-19 (dated by TCRdb to the early 2020s). Receptors were amplified or captured by the immunoSEQ multiplex PCR assay. This is the immuneACCESS table as TCRdb keeps it, with only in-frame sequences that have V and J called. A part of the clones is gone; compared with another copy, unresolved V genes explain less than half, and the rest is unexplained. This sample has over 200,000 clones in its table, and about nine tenths of those were observed once. The ten largest make up 4% of the sample. The sample comprised PBMCs or T cells enriched from blood (not recorded which). All receptors come from a woman aged 25 to 39 with acute COVID-19.

The chain couples TRBV11-2 to TRBJ2-7; 10 positions agree with TRBD1. The CDR3 runs 14 residues. Germline CDR1 is SGHAT and CDR2 is FQNNGV. With V trimmed by 5 bases and J by 5 bases, 6 bases remained unmatched. CDR3 nucleotide sequence: TGTGCCAGCAGCCTCCGACAGGGGGCTAACGAGCAGTACTTC. Protein sequence: CASSLRQGANEQYF. Full variable domain (missing parts from reference TRBV11-2 and TRBJ2-7): EAGVAQSPRYKIIEKRQSVAFWCNPISGHATLYWYQQILGQGPKLLIQFQNNGVVDDSQLPKDRFSAERLKGVDSTLKIQPAKLEDSAVYLCASSLRQGANEQYFGPGTRLTVT.

The V and J genes are TRBV7-2 and TRBJ1-1; no clear D gene. Deletions cut 6 bases from V and 1 base from J, with 12 bases between. Germline CDR1 SGHTA, CDR2 FQGNSA. This CDR3 has 14 residues. CDR3 bases: TGTGCCAGCAGGGAGCAATTGGGGAACACTGAAGCTTTCTTT. It is translated as CASREQLGNTEAFF.

This clone was counted between two and nine times. V gene TRBV9 combines with J gene TRBJ1-2; perhaps TRBD1 as D (5 bases). CDR1 and CDR2 from the germline V gene are SGDLS and YYNGEE. The CDR3 totals 13 residues. V lost 3 bases to trimming and J lost 3 bases, with 9 bases between them. The CDR3 sequence is CASSGPGDYGYTF. CDR3 in DNA: TGTGCCAGCAGCGGCCCGGGGGACTATGGCTACACCTTC.

The chain uses TRBV18 and TRBJ1-4, with D perhaps TRBD1 (6 bases). The germline V gene encodes CDR1 KGHSH and CDR2 LQKENI. V was trimmed by 3 bases and J by 8 bases, leaving 16 bases between them. The CDR3 has 15 amino acids. The CDR3 protein is CASSPTGTTREKLFF. The CDR3 region has the DNA TGTGCCAGCTCACCCACAGGGACCACGAGGGAAAAACTGTTTTTT.

The V call is TRBV29-1, the J call TRBJ1-1; tentative D call: TRBD1 (5 bases). This CDR3 spans 14 amino acids. CDR1 is SQVTM, CDR2 ANQGSEA, per germline. V lost 5 bases, J lost 1 base, and 14 bases lay in between. Here the CDR3 reads CSVLGAAGNTEAFF. CDR3 sequence (DNA): TGCAGCGTTCTTGGGGCCGCAGGGAACACTGAAGCTTTCTTT. Supplemented by reference TRBV29-1 and TRBJ1-1, the full variable domain reads SAVISQKPSRDICQRGTSLTIQCQVDSQVTMMFWYRQQPGQSLTLIATANQGSEATYESGFVIDKFPISRPNLTFSTLTVSNMSPEDSSIYLCSVLGAAGNTEAFFGQGTRLTVV.

The J gene is TRBJ1-6, the V gene TRBV10-2, with 8 positions matching TRBD1. V gave up 4 bases and J gave up 7 bases; unmatched junction bases: 6. The CDR3 sequence is 15 residues long. CDR1 and CDR2 (germline): WSHSY, SAAADI. In nucleotides, the CDR3 is TGCGCCAGCAGTGGTGGAGGGACAGGAAATTCACCCCTCCACTTT. It is translated as CASSGGGTGNSPLHF.

The V and J genes are TRBV5-4 and TRBJ1-1, with TRBD1 matching 7 bases. The CDR3 is made up of 15 amino acids. With V trimmed by 5 bases and J by 1 base, 8 bases remained unmatched. The germline CDR1 and CDR2 sequences are SGHNT and YYREEE (reference sequence). The CDR3, as DNA: TGTGCCAGCAGTAGTAGGACAGGCTGGAACACTGAAGCTTTCTTT. It yields the protein CASSSRTGWNTEAFF. The complete variable domain, with remaining parts taken from reference TRBV5-4 and TRBJ1-1, reads ETGVTQSPTHLIKTRGQQVTLRCSSQSGHNTVSWYQQALGQGPQFIFQYYREEENGRGNFPPRFSGLQFPNYSSELNVNALELDDSALYLCASSSRTGWNTEAFFGQGTRLTVV.

DNA for the CDR3: TGTGCCAGCAGCGTGGGGGAACAGGGGGTAGGGCCCCTCCACTTT. The encoded protein is CASSVGEQGVGPLHF. V usage is TRBV9 and J usage is TRBJ1-6, with 8 bases matching TRBD1. Trimming took 2 bases from V and 13 from J; bases not matched to a gene: 11. There are 15 residues in the CDR3. Germline CDR1 and CDR2: SGDLS and YYNGEE.

This chain connects TRBV5-1 to TRBJ1-5, with D possibly being TRBD1 (6 bases). Trimming cost V 4 bases and J 2 bases, with 13 bases left between them. CDR1 and CDR2 (germline): SGHRS, YFSETQ. This CDR3 region has 15 residues. For the CDR3, the DNA is TGCGCCAGCAGCCCGACAGGTGGGGGCAATCAGCCCCAGCATTTT. This translates into CASSPTGGGNQPQHF.

This clone was seen just once. The chain couples TRBV5-1 to TRBJ1-6, with a weak D call TRBD1 (6 bases). CDR1 and CDR2 from the germline V gene are SGHRS and YFSETQ. Trimming removed 2 bases from V and 8 bases from J, with 14 bases in between. This CDR3 spans 15 amino acids. The CDR3 nucleotides are TGCGCCAGCAGCTTAGTAGCAGGGGCAGATTCACCCCTCCACTTT. Amino acids: CASSLVAGADSPLHF.

V and J are TRBV5-4 and TRBJ2-7; 7 positions agree with TRBD1. Per the germline V gene, CDR1 is SGHNT and CDR2 is YYREEE (reference sequence). The V gene end was trimmed by 1 base and the J gene end by 2 bases; junction bases not matched to a gene: 3. The CDR3 covers 14 residues. CDR3 protein: CASSLIGTAYEQYF. DNA for the CDR3: TGTGCCAGCAGCTTGATCGGGACAGCCTACGAGCAGTACTTC.

The chain has TRBV5-1 and TRBJ1-1, with 7 nucleotides matching TRBD1. The ends lost 4 bases at V and 4 bases at J; junction bases unmatched: 7. CDR1 SGHRS and CDR2 YFSETQ come from the germline V gene. The CDR3 consists of 14 residues. The CDR3, as DNA: TGCGCCAGCAGCCATGACAGGGTGGCCACTGAAGCTTTCTTT. Its protein is CASSHDRVATEAFF.

This rearrangement joins TRBV21-1 to TRBJ1-4. TRBV21-1 is an annotated pseudogene. The CDR3 spans 16 residues. The CDR3 protein is CASSKRRRQGGEKLFF. The DNA for the CDR3 is TGTGCCAGCAGCAAAAGGCGTCGGCAGGGAGGTGAAAAACTGTTTTTT.

The count of this clone is one. This sequence joins TRBV9 and TRBJ2-7, with 11 nucleotides matching TRBD1. Germline CDR1 SGDLS, CDR2 YYNGEE. The CDR3 spans 15 residues. Losses at the gene ends were 4 bases for V and 4 bases for J; bases not matched to a gene: 7. DNA of the CDR3: TGTGCCAGCAGCCCCCGGACAGGGGGCTGGTACGAGCAGTACTTC. It is translated as CASSPRTGGWYEQYF.

The genes are TRBV18 and TRBJ1-3; D is possibly TRBD1 (6 bases). This CDR3 contains 15 residues. V gave up 0 bases and J gave up 3 bases, with 9 bases separating them. CDR1 is KGHSH and CDR2 is LQKENI in the germline V gene. The CDR3 sequence: CASSPPGGHGNTIYF. CDR3 DNA sequence: TGTGCCAGCTCACCACCCGGGGGGCATGGAAACACCATATATTTT.

The V gene is TRBV2, the J gene TRBJ1-6, with 10 positions matching TRBD1. This CDR3 region has 15 residues. Germline lookup yields CDR1 SNHLY and CDR2 FYNNEI. V lost 6 bases and J lost 10; bases outside the gene matches: 9. CDR3: CASSGTGVVRSPLHF. CDR3 DNA: TGTGCCAGCAGCGGGACAGGGGTAGTTCGGTCACCCCTCCACTTT.

The rearrangement joins TRBV3-1 (or the pseudogene TRBV3-2) to TRBJ1-6; D gene uncertain. Trimming took off 4 bases at V and 6 bases at J, with 10 bases between the two ends. CDR1 is LGHDT and CDR2 is YNNKEL in the germline V gene (reference sequence). The CDR3 length is 14 residues. In DNA form, the CDR3 reads TGTGCCAGCAGCCCCCAGGCCGGTAATTCACCCCTCCACTTT. Translating it yields CASSPQAGNSPLHF.

The chain is built from TRBV7-3 and TRBJ2-1; 11 bases match TRBD2. The CDR3 runs to 15 residues. With V trimmed by 5 bases and J by 6 bases, 6 bases remained unmatched. Germline values: CDR1 SGHTA, CDR2 FQGTGA. CDR3 loop: CASSAYSGGANEQFF. Here the CDR3 DNA reads TGTGCCAGCAGCGCCTATAGCGGGGGGGCCAATGAGCAGTTCTTC.

This chain links TRBV24-1 with TRBJ2-7; D is undetermined. V lost 4 bases and J lost 2, with 17 bases in between. CDR3 length equals 16 residues. CDR1 is KGHDR and CDR2 is SFDVKD in the germline V gene. The CDR3 DNA reads as TGTGCCACCAGTGAAAAATCCCCTAACTTTCCCTACGAGCAGTACTTC. This sequence encodes CATSEKSPNFPYEQYF.

V is TRBV27 and J is TRBJ1-2; no definite D call. Trimming removed 5 bases from V and 5 bases from J, with 15 bases in between. The CDR3 is 14 residues long. The germline gives CDR1 MNHEY, CDR2 SMNVEV (reference sequence). The CDR3 DNA reads as TGTGCCAGCAGTCAGGCCCGTGCGGGGTATGGCTACACCTTC. This translates into CASSQARAGYGYTF.

This clone has a single count. The chain carries TRBV19 and TRBJ1-2, with D perhaps TRBD1 (6 bases). CDR1 is LNHDA and CDR2 is SQIVND in the germline V gene (reference sequence). The CDR3 runs 13 residues. Trimming cost V 3 bases and J 8 bases, with 13 bases left between them. The CDR3 protein is CASSILAGEGYTF. CDR3 nucleotides: TGTGCCAGTAGTATTCTAGCAGGGGAAGGCTACACCTTC.